A selection of T cell receptor beta chains follows, all from one sample in a study of blood T cells in healthy people across ages. MiXCR, run by TCRdb on the 5' RACE reads, gives a single entry per CDR3 protein. The sample consists of approximately 820,000 distinct CDR3 sequences, around 45% of them appearing once. The sample taken for sequencing was blood. All receptors derive from a man aged 55 to 70 in good health. The CDR3 runs from the conserved cysteine through the conserved F or W. The D gene is left open where the match is weak. Only part of the rows carry a size: once, few, many, or a class if the clone is expanded.

clone_size d_call j_call v_call cdr3_aa cdr3_nt
once - TRBJ2-5 TRBV10-3 CAIGSAGGQETQYF TGTGCCATCGGCTCCGCAGGGGGGCAAGAGACCCAGTACTTC
- TRBD2 TRBJ2-7 TRBV27 CASSFLTSGGYNEQYF TGTGCCAGCAGTTTCCTGACTAGCGGGGGGTACAATGAGCAGTACTTC
few - TRBJ2-2 TRBV20-1 CSAQDLRGTGELFF TGCAGTGCCCAGGACTTACGCGGCACCGGGGAGCTGTTTTTT
few - TRBJ2-7 TRBV12-3/TRBV12-4 CASSLRQDGDEQYF TGTGCCAGCAGTTTAAGGCAGGATGGCGACGAGCAGTACTTC
few - TRBJ2-5 TRBV29-1 CSVTRQSRWETQYF TGCAGCGTTACGAGACAATCTAGGTGGGAGACCCAGTACTTC
- - TRBJ2-5 TRBV5-1 CASRTGPNYQETQYF TGCGCCAGCAGAACGGGACCCAATTATCAAGAGACCCAGTACTTC
- TRBD1 TRBJ2-7 TRBV28 CASKQGAGEQYF TGTGCCAGCAAACAGGGGGCAGGGGAGCAGTACTTC
- TRBD2 TRBJ2-5 TRBV4-1 CASSQGRGGTPQETQYF TGCGCCAGCAGCCAGGGACGGGGGGGGACCCCTCAAGAGACCCAGTACTTC
- TRBD2 TRBJ2-7 TRBV13 CASSLSLAGGEQYF TGTGCCAGCAGCTTATCGCTAGCGGGGGGAGAGCAGTACTTC
few - TRBJ2-7 TRBV20-1 CSASQGRYEQYF TGCAGTGCTAGTCAGGGCAGGTACGAGCAGTACTTC
- TRBD2 TRBJ2-1 TRBV3-1 CASSQDGTSGGASYNEQFF TGTGCCAGCAGCCAGGACGGGACTAGCGGGGGGGCTTCCTACAATGAGCAGTTCTTC
- - TRBJ1-5 TRBV20-1 CSASTPVSDQPQHF TGCAGTGCCAGTACACCCGTATCTGATCAGCCCCAGCATTTT
many - TRBJ1-2 TRBV4-1 CASSQEGKAANYGYTF TGCGCCAGCAGCCAAGAGGGGAAGGCTGCTAACTATGGCTACACCTTC
- TRBD1 TRBJ1-1 TRBV10-3 CAISDVGQGEEAFF TGTGCCATCAGTGACGTGGGGCAGGGGGAAGAAGCTTTCTTT
few TRBD1 TRBJ1-2 TRBV7-9 CASSFGTAVYGYTF TGTGCCAGCAGCTTTGGGACAGCTGTCTATGGCTACACCTTC
- - TRBJ2-5 TRBV7-8 CASSLGRVPQQETQYF TGTGCCAGCAGCTTAGGACGAGTCCCCCAACAAGAGACCCAGTACTTC
- - TRBJ2-4 TRBV29-1 CSVEVRGPDKNIQYF TGCAGCGTTGAAGTTAGGGGCCCCGACAAAAACATTCAGTACTTC
- TRBD2 TRBJ2-5 TRBV5-4 CASSLAASGETQYF TGTGCCAGCAGCTTGGCGGCTAGCGGAGAGACCCAGTACTTC
few - TRBJ2-7 TRBV28 CASSSLRAERLNEQYF TGTGCCAGCAGTTCCCTCCGGGCGGAACGGTTGAACGAGCAGTACTTC
- TRBD1 TRBJ2-7 TRBV20-1 CSATGQLSSYEQYF TGCAGTGCTACGGGACAGCTCAGCTCCTACGAGCAGTACTTC
- - TRBJ1-1 TRBV5-1 CASSQTSPAAEAFF TGCGCCAGCAGCCAAACTTCTCCGGCTGCTGAAGCTTTCTTT
- - TRBJ1-4 TRBV12-3/TRBV12-4 CASSLAGRHNEKLFF TGTGCCAGCAGTTTAGCAGGCCGACATAATGAAAAACTGTTTTTT